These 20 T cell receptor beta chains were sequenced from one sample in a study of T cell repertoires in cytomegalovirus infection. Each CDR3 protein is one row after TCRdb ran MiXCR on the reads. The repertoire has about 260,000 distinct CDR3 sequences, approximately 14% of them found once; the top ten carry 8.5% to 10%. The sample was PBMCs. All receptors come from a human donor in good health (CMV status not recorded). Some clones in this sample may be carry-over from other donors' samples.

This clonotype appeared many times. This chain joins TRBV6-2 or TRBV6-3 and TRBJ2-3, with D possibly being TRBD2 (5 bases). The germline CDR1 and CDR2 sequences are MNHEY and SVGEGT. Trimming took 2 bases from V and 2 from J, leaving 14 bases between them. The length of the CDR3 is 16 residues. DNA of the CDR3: TGTGCCAGCAGTTACCCCAGCGGTCAGAACACAGATACGCAGTATTTT. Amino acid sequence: CASSYPSGQNTDTQYF.

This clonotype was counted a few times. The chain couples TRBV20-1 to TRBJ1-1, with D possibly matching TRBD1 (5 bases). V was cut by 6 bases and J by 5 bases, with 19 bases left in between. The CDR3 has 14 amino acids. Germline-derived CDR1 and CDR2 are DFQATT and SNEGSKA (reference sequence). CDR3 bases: TGCAGTGCGAACTTCCGGGGGGTAGGAACTGAAGCTTTCTTT. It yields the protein CSANFRGVGTEAFF.

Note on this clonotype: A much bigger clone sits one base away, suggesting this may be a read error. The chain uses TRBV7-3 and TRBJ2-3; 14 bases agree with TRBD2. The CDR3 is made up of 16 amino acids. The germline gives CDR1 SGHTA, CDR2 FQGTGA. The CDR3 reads CASSTTSGRATDMQYF. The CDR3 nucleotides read TGTGCCAGCAGCACGACTAGCGGGAGGGCCACAGATATGCAGTATTTT.

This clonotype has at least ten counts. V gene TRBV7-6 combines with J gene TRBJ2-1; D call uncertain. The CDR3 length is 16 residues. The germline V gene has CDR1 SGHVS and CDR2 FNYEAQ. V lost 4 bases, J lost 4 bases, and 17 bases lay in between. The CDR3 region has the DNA TGTGCCAGCAGCTCCCCTCGGACCACCCGTTACAATGAGCAGTTCTTC. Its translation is CASSSPRTTRYNEQFF.

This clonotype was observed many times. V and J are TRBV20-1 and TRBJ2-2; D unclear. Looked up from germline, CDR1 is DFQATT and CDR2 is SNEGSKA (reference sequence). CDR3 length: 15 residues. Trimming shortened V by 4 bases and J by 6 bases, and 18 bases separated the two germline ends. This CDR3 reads CSATEYPDRPGELFF. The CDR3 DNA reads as TGCAGTGCTACCGAGTATCCGGATAGGCCCGGGGAGCTGTTTTTT.

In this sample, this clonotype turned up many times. This CDR3 reads CASSDVGALFF. The CDR3 region has the DNA TGTGCCAGCAGCGATGTCGGCGCACTGTTTTTT. The chain links TRBV6-1 to TRBJ1-4, with no clear D. The CDR3 contains 11 residues. CDR1 and CDR2 (germline): MNHNS, SASEGT. The V gene lost 6 bases and the J gene lost 13 bases, with 12 bases spanning the gap.

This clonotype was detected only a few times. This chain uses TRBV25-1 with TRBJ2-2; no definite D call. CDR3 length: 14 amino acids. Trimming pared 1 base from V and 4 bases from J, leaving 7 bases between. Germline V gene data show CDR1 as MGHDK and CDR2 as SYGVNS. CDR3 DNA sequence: TGTGCCAGCAGTGAATCCATGGGCACCGGGGAGCTGTTTTTT. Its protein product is CASSESMGTGELFF.

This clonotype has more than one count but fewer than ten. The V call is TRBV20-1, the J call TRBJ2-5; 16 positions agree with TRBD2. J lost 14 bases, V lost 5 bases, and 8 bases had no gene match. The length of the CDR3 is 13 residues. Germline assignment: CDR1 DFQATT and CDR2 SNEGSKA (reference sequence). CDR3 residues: CSAGGLAGGKCYF. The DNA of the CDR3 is TGCAGTGCTGGGGGACTAGCGGGGGGGAAGTGCTACTTC.

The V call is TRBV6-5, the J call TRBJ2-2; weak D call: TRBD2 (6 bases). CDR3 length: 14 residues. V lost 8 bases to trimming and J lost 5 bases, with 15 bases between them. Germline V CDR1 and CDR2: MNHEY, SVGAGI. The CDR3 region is CASSWARETGELFF. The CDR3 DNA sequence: TGTGCCAGCTCCTGGGCCCGGGAGACCGGGGAGCTGTTTTTT.

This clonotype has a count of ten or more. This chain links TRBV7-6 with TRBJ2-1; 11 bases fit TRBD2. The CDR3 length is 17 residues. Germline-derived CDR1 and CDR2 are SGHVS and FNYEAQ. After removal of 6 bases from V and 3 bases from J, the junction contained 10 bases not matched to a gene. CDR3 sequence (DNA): TGTGCCAGCAGGAATAGCGGGGGGGACACCTTCTACAATGAGCAGTTCTTC. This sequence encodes CASRNSGGDTFYNEQFF.

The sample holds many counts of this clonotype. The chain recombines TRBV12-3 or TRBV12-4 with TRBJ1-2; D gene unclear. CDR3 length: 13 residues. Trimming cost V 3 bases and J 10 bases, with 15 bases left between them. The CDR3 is CASSFRLNSNYTF. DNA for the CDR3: TGTGCCAGCAGTTTTCGGTTGAACAGTAACTACACCTTC.

CDR3 residues: CASSFTSGGPSYTQYF. The DNA for the CDR3 is TGTGCCAGCAGCTTCACTAGCGGGGGGCCATCTTATACGCAGTATTTT. The chain joins TRBV6-4 to TRBJ2-3, with TRBD2 matching over 12 bases. CDR1 MRHNA and CDR2 SNTAGT come from the germline V gene. The V gene end was trimmed by 6 bases and the J gene end by 7 bases; junction bases not matched to a gene: 11. The CDR3 is made up of 16 amino acids.

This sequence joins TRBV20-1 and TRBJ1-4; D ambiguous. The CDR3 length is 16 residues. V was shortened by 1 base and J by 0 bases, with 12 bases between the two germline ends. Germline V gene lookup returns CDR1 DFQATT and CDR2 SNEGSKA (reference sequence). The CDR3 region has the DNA TGCAGTGCTAGAGCAGGCAGTTCCCCAACTAATGAAAAACTGTTTTTT. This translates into CSARAGSSPTNEKLFF.

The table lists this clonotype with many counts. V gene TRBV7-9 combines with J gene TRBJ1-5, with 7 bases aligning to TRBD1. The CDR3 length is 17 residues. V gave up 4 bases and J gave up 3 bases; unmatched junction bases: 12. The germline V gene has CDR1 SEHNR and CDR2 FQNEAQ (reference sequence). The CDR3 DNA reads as TGTGCCAGCAGCTCTGACAGGGAAACGGGGCTCAATCAGCCCCAGCATTTT. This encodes CASSSDRETGLNQPQHF.

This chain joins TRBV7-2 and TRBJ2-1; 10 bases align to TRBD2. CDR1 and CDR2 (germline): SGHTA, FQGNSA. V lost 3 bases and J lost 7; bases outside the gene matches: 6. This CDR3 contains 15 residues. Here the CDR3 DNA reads TGTGCCAGCAGCTTGGCTAGCGGGAGTTGGAATGAGCAGTTCTTC. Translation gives CASSLASGSWNEQFF.

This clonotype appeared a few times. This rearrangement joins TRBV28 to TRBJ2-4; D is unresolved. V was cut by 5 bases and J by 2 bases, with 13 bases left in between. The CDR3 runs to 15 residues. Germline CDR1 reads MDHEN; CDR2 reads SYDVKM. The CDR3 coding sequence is TGTGCCAGCAGTCCTACGGACCGCACCAAAAACATTCAGTACTTC. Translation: CASSPTDRTKNIQYF.

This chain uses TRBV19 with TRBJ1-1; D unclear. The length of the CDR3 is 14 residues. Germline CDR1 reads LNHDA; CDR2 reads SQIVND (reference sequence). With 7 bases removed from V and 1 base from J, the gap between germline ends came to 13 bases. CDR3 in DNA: TGTGCCAGTACCTCGGGAGGGTCGAACACTGAAGCTTTCTTT. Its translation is CASTSGGSNTEAFF.

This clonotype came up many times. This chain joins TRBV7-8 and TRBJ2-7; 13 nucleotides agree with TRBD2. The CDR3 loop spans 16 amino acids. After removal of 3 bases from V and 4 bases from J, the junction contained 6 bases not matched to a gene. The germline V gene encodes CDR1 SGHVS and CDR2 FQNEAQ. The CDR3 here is CASSFGLAGVGYEQYF. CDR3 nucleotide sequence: TGTGCCAGCAGCTTCGGACTAGCGGGAGTCGGGTACGAGCAGTACTTC.

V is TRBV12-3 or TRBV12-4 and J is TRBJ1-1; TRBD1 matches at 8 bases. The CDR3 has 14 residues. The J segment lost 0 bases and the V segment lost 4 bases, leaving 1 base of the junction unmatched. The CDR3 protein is CASSWTGMNTEAFF. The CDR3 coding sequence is TGTGCCAGCAGTTGGACAGGGATGAACACTGAAGCTTTCTTT.

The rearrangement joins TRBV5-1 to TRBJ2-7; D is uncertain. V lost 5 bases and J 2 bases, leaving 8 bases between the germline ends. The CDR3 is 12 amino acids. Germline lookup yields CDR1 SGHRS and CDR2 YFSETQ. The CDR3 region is CASRAATYEQYF. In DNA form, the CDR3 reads TGCGCCAGCAGGGCAGCGACCTACGAGCAGTACTTC.